This passage covers 8 T cell receptor beta chains from one sample sequenced in a study of cytomegalovirus exposure and HLA in healthy donors. PCR was performed using 60 Vbeta and 13 Jbeta primers. Here immunoSEQ multiplex PCR was the method, and the copy in TCRdb shows in-frame clones only, minus some. The sample records around 200,000 clones, 65% to 90% being singletons. The source material was PBMCs. These receptors all stem from a young woman in good health and CMV-seronegative.

The gene calls are TRBV5-4 and TRBJ2-5; tentative D call: TRBD2 (6 bases). The CDR3 consists of 14 residues. V was trimmed by 7 bases and J by 5 bases, leaving 18 bases between them. Per the germline V gene, CDR1 is SGHNT and CDR2 is YYREEE (reference sequence). The DNA of the CDR3 is TGTGCCAGCGGCCCGTGGCGGGGTATGGAGACCCAGTACTTC. Translating gives CASGPWRGMETQYF. Using reference TRBV5-4 and TRBJ2-5 for the parts outside the CDR3, the full variable domain is ETGVTQSPTHLIKTRGQQVTLRCSSQSGHNTVSWYQQALGQGPQFIFQYYREEENGRGNFPPRFSGLQFPNYSSELNVNALELDDSALYLCASGPWRGMETQYFGPGTRLLVL.

V usage is TRBV9 and J usage is TRBJ2-5; TRBD1 matches at 7 bases. The CDR3 is 13 amino acids. Unmatched junction bases numbered 4, after V lost 1 base and J lost 7 bases. From germline, CDR1 is SGDLS and CDR2 YYNGEE. This CDR3 reads CASSVSQGVTQYF. CDR3 coding DNA: TGTGCCAGCAGCGTAAGCCAGGGGGTGACCCAGTACTTC. Complete variable domain (other parts from reference TRBV9 and TRBJ2-5): DSGVTQTPKHLITATGQRVTLRCSPRSGDLSVYWYQQSLDQGLQFLIQYYNGEERAKGNILERFSAQQFPDLHSELNLSSLELGDSALYFCASSVSQGVTQYFGPGTRLLVL.

The CDR3 DNA reads as TGTGCCAGCAGCTTAGGGCTCGGCGCGGGGGGGTACAATGAGCAGTTCTTC. Translated, it gives CASSLGLGAGGYNEQFF. This chain joins TRBV11-3 and TRBJ2-1, with 9 bases aligning to TRBD2. CDR1 is SGHNT and CDR2 is YENEEA in the germline V gene. This CDR3 is 17 amino acids long. Trimming at V came to 1 base and at J to 4 bases, leaving 8 bases not matched to a gene.

The rearrangement joins TRBV5-1 to TRBJ2-1; D is perhaps TRBD1 (6 bases). The CDR3 runs to 15 residues. V was clipped by 2 bases and J by 3 bases, with 12 bases between them. Germline V gives CDR1 SGHRS, CDR2 YFSETQ. Here the CDR3 DNA reads TGCGCCAGCAGCTTTACGGGACACAACTACAATGAGCAGTTCTTC. Its protein is CASSFTGHNYNEQFF.

This chain uses TRBV21-1 with TRBJ1-1. TRBV21-1 is tagged as a pseudogene. The CDR3 consists of 13 residues. The CDR3 nucleotides are TGTGCCAGCAGCAACACGGTCTGGACTGAAGCTTTCTTT. Translation: CASSNTVWTEAFF.

The chain is built from TRBV2 and TRBJ2-2, with D unclear. The CDR3 runs to 14 residues. Germline V gene sequence: CDR1 SNHLY, CDR2 FYNNEI. V lost 5 bases, J lost 6 bases, and 13 bases lay in between. The CDR3 bases are TGTGCCAGCAGTCCGACGAAGAGCGCCGGGGAGCTGTTTTTT. This encodes CASSPTKSAGELFF.

The chain links TRBV7-2 to TRBJ2-1; a possible D gene is TRBD2 (6 bases). Per the germline V gene, CDR1 is SGHTA and CDR2 is FQGNSA. This CDR3 comprises 17 residues. The ends were cut back, 6 bases at V and 10 bases at J, with 28 bases in the middle. Here the CDR3 DNA reads TGTGCCAGCAGACCCGGGACTCAACTACAGTATAGGTCGGAGCAGTTCTTC. Translation: CASRPGTQLQYRSEQFF.

The J gene is TRBJ2-5, the V gene TRBV2; D not certain. The CDR3 contains 12 residues. Germline V lookup: CDR1 SNHLY, CDR2 FYNNEI. Trimming stripped 6 bases from V and 0 bases from J, with 5 bases between. CDR3 loop: CASRQYQETQYF. The CDR3 DNA reads TGTGCCAGCAGGCAGTACCAAGAGACCCAGTACTTC.